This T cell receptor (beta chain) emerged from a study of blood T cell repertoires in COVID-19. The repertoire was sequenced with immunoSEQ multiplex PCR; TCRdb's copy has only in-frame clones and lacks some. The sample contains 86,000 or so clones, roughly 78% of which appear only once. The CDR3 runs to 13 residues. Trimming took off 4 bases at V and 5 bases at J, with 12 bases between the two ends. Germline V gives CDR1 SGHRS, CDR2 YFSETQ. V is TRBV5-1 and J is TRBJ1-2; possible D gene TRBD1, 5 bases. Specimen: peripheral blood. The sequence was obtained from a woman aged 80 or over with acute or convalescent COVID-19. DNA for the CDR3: TGCGCCAGCAGCACCACAGGAGAGTATGGCTACACCTTC. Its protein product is CASSTTGEYGYTF. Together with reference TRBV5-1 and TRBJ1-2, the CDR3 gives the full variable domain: KAGVTQTPRYLIKTRGQQVTLSCSPISGHRSVSWYQQTPGQGLQFLFEYFSETQRNKGNFPGRFSGRQFSNSRSEMNVSTLELGDSALYLCASSTTGEYGYTFGSGTRLTVV.